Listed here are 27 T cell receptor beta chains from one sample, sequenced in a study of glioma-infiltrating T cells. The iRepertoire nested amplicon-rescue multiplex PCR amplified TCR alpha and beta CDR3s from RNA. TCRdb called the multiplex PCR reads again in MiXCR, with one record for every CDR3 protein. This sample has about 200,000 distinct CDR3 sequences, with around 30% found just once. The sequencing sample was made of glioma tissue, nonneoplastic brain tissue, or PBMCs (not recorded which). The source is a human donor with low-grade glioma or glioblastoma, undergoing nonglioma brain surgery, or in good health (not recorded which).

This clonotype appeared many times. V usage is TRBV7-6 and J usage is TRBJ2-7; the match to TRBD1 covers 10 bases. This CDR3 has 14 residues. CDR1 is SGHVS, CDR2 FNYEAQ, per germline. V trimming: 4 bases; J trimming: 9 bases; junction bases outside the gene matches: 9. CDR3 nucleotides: TGTGCCAGCAGCTGGGGACAGGGGTCTGACGGGCAGTACTTC. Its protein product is CASSWGQGSDGQYF.

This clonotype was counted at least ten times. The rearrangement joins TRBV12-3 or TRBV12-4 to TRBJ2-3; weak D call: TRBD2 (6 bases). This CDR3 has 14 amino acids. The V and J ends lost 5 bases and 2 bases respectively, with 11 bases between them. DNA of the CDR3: TGTGCCAGCAGTATTTGGGACTCCACAGATACGCAGTATTTT. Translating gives CASSIWDSTDTQYF.

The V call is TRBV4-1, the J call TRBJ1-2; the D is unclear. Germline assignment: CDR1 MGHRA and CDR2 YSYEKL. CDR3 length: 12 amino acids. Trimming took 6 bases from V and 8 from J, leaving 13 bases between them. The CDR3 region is CASRRADGGYTF. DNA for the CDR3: TGCGCCAGCAGGAGGGCCGACGGGGGCTACACCTTC.

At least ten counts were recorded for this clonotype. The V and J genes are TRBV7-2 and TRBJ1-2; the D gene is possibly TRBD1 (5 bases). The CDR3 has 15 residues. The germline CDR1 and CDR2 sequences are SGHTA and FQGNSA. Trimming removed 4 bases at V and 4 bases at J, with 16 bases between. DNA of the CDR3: TGTGCCAGCAGCTATTCTCGCCAGGGACGCTATGGCTACACCTTC. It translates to CASSYSRQGRYGYTF.

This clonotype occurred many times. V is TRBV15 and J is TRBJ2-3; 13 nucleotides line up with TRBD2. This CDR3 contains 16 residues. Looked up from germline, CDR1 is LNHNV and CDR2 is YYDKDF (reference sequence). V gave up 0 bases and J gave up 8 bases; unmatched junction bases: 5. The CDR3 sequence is CATSRDTGTSGITQYF. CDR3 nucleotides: TGTGCCACCAGCAGAGACACGGGGACTAGCGGGATTACGCAGTATTTT.

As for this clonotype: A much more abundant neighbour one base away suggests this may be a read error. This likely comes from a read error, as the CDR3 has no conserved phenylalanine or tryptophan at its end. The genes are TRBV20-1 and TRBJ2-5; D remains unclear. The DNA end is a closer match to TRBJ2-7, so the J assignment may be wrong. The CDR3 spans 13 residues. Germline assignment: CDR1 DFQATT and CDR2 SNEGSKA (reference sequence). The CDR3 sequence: CSARTPFSYEQYL. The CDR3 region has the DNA TGCAGTGCTAGAACACCTTTTTCCTACGAGCAGTACTTG.

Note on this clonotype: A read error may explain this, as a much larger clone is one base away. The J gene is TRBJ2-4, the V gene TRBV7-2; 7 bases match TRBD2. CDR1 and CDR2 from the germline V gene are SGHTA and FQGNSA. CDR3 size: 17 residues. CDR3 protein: CASSLSGGLIAKNIKYF. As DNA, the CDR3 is TGTGCCAGCAGCTTATCGGGAGGCCTAATAGCCAAAAACATTAAGTACTTC.

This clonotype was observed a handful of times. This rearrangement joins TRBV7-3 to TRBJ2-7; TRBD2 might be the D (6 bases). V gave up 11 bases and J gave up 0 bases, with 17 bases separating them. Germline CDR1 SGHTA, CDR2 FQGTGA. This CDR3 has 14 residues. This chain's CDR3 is CAGFGEASSYEQYF. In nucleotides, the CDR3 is TGTGCCGGTTTTGGGGAGGCGTCCTCCTACGAGCAGTACTTC.

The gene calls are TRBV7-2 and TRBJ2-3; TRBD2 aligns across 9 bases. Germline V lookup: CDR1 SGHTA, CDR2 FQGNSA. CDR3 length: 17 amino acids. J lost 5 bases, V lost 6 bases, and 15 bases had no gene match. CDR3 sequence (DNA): TGTGCCAGCAGAAAACCGCGACCGGGACTAGCACTAGATACGCAGTATTTT. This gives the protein CASRKPRPGLALDTQYF.

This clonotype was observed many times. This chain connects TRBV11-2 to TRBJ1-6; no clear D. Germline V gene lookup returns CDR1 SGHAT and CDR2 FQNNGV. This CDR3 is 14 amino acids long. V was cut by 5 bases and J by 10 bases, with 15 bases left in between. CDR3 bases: TGTGCCAGCAGCCCGCCCGGGAGGTACTCACCCCTCCACTTT. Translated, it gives CASSPPGRYSPLHF.

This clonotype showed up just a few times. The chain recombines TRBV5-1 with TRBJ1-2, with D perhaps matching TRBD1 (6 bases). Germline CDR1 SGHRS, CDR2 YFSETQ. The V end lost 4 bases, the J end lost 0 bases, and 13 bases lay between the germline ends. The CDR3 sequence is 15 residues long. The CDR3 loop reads CASSIQTGTNYGYTF. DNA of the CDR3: TGCGCCAGCAGCATACAAACAGGGACTAACTATGGCTACACCTTC. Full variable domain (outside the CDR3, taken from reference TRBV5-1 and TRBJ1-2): KAGVTQTPRYLIKTRGQQVTLSCSPISGHRSVSWYQQTPGQGLQFLFEYFSETQRNKGNFPGRFSGRQFSNSRSEMNVSTLELGDSALYLCASSIQTGTNYGYTFGSGTRLTVV.

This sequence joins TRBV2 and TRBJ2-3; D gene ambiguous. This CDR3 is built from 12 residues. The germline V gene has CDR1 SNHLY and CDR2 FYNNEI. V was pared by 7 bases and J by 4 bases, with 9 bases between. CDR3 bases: TGTGCCAGCATCAGTCTGTCAGATACGCAGTATTTT. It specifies CASISLSDTQYF.

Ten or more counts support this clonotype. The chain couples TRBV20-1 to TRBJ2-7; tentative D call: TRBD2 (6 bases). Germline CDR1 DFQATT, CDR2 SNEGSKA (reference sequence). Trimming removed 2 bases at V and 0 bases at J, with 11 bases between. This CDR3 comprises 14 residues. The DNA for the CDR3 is TGCAGTGCTAGAAGGCTAGCGTACTCCTACGAGCAGTACTTC. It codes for CSARRLAYSYEQYF.

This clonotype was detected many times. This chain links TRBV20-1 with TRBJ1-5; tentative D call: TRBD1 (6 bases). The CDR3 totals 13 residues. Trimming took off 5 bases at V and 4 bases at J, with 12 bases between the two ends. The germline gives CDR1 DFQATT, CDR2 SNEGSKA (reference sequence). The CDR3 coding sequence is TGCAGTGCTTCCGACAGGCCAAATCAGCCCCAGCATTTT. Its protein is CSASDRPNQPQHF.

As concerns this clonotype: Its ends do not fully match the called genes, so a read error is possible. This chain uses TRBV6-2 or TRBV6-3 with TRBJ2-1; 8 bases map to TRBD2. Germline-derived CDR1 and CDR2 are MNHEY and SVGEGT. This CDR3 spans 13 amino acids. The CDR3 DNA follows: TGTGCCAGCAAAGAAGCGGGAGTTGATGAGCGGTTCTTC. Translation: CASKEAGVDERFF.

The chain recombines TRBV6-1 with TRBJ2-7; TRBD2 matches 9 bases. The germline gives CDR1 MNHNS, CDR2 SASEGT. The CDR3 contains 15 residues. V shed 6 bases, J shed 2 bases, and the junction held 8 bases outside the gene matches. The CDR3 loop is CASRGGTSPTYEQYF. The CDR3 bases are TGTGCCAGCAGGGGCGGGACTAGCCCGACCTACGAGCAGTACTTC.

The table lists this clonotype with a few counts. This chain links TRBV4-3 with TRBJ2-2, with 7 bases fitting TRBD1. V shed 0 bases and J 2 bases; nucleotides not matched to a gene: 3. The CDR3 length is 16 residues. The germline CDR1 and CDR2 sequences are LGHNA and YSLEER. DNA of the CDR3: TGCGCCAGCAGCCAAGATAAGGGGGCTAACACCGGGGAGCTGTTTTTT. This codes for CASSQDKGANTGELFF.

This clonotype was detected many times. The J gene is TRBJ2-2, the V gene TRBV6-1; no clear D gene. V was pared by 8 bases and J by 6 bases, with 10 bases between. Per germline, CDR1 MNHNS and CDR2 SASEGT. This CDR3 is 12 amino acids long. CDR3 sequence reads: CASRAEAGELFF. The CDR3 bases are TGTGCCAGCCGGGCCGAGGCCGGGGAGCTGTTTTTT.

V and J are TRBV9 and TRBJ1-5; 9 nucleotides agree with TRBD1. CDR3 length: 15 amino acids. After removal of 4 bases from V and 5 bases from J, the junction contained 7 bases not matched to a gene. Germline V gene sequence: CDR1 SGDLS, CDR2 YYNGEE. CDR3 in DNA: TGTGCCAGCAGCCGGACGGGACAGGGCCATCAGCCCCAGCATTTT. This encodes CASSRTGQGHQPQHF.

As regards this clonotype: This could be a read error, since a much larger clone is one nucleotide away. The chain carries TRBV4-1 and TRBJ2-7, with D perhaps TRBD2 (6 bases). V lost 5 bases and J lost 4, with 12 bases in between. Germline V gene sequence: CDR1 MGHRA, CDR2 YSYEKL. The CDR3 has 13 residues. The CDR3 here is CASSKGSGYEQYF. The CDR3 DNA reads TGCGCCAGCAGCAAGGGTAGCGGTTACGAGCAGTACTTC.

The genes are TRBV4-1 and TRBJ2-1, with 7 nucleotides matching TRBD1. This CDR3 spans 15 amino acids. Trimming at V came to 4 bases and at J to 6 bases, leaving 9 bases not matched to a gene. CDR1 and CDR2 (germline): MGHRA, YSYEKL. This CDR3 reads CASSPRDREGNEQFF. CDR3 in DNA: TGCGCCAGCAGCCCCCGGGACAGAGAGGGCAATGAGCAGTTCTTC.

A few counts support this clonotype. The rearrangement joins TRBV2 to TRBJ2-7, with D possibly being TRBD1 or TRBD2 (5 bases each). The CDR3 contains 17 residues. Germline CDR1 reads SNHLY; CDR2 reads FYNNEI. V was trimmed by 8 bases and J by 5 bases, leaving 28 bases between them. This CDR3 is CASSGRSGHVFGDEQYF. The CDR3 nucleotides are TGTGCCAGCTCGGGACGGAGCGGCCACGTATTTGGCGACGAGCAGTACTTC.

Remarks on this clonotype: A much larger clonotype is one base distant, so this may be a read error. This chain's CDR3 is CASSQLAGVIDRQYF. The CDR3 nucleotides read TGCGCCAGCAGCCAACTAGCGGGAGTTATAGATAGGCAGTATTTT. J is TRBJ2-3 and V is TRBV7-2, with 11 nucleotides matching TRBD2. This CDR3 has 15 amino acids. CDR1 is SGHTA, CDR2 FQGNSA, per germline.

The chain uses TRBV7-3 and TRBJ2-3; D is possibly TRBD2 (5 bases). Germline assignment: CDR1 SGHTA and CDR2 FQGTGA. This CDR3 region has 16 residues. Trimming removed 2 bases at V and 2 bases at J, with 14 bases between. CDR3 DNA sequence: TGTGCCAGCAGCTTAGGGGTAGCGTCCCACACAGATACGCAGTATTTT. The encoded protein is CASSLGVASHTDTQYF.

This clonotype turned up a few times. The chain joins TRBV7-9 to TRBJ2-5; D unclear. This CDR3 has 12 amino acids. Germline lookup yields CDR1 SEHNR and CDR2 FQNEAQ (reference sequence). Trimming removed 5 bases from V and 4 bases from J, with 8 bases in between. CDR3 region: CASSRSGETQYF. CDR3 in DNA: TGTGCCAGCAGCCGTAGTGGAGAGACCCAGTACTTC.

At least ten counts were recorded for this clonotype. The CDR3 region has the DNA TGTGCCAGCAGTTGGACTAGCGGGAGGGCCAATGAGCAGTTCTTC. Amino acids: CASSWTSGRANEQFF. The genes are TRBV6-1 and TRBJ2-1; 15 nucleotides line up with TRBD2. CDR3 length: 15 residues. Germline CDR1 reads MNHNS; CDR2 reads SASEGT. Trimming removed 5 bases from V and 6 bases from J; junction bases left unmatched: 2.

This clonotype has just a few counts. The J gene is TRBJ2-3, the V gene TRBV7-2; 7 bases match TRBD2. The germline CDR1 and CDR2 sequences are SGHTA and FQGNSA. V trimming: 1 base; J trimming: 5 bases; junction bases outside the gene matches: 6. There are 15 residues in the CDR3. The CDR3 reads CASSLGGRALDTQYF. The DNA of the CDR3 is TGTGCCAGCAGCTTAGGCGGGAGAGCATTAGATACGCAGTATTTT.